The 7 T cell receptor beta chains below all came from one sample that was sequenced in a study of regulatory T cells in long-lasting Graves disease. For TCR beta, libraries came from iRepertoire HTBI primers and Arm-PCR of CDR3 regions. TCRdb re-called the multiplex PCR reads through MiXCR, storing one row per CDR3 protein. The table shows 450,000 or so distinct CDR3 sequences, with 20% to 25% occurring only once. Specified time point: persistent/refractory GD, antithyroid drugs over 5 years with positive TRAb. Generation of the TCR library employed RNA extracted from PBMCs. This specimen was peripheral blood mononuclear cells (PBMCs), taken when the disease was refractory, from a patient treated with antithyroid drugs. The receptors here all came from a female donor with Graves disease.

This clonotype was counted a few times. This rearrangement joins TRBV24-1 to TRBJ1-3; D gene ambiguous. Germline loops: CDR1 KGHDR, CDR2 SFDVKD. Trimming shortened V by 10 bases and J by 2 bases, and 17 bases separated the two germline ends. The CDR3 consists of 15 residues. This CDR3 is CATYRGGTAGNTIYF. The CDR3 DNA follows: TGTGCCACTTACCGCGGAGGTACGGCTGGAAACACCATATATTTT.

On this clonotype itself: A much larger clone lies a single base off, so this may be a read error. The chain recombines TRBV2 with TRBJ1-5, with unresolved D. The CDR3 totals 15 residues. Germline V gives CDR1 SNHLY, CDR2 FYNNEI. V lost 6 bases to trimming and J lost 2 bases, with 14 bases between them. CDR3 sequence reads: CASSRWSGRNQPQHF. The CDR3 region has the DNA TGTGCCAGCAGCAGATGGTCCGGCCGCAATCAGCCCCAGCATTTT.

Many counts were recorded for this clonotype. V and J are TRBV28 and TRBJ1-2; a possible D gene is TRBD1 (5 bases). This CDR3 region has 14 residues. The germline gives CDR1 MDHEN, CDR2 SYDVKM. With 2 bases removed from V and 9 bases from J, the gap between germline ends came to 16 bases. The CDR3 sequence is CASSLIQGFDSYTF. The DNA for the CDR3 is TGTGCCAGCAGTTTAATCCAGGGATTTGACAGCTACACCTTC.

This clonotype was seen many times. The chain combines TRBV28 with TRBJ2-5, with 8 nucleotides matching TRBD1. Germline-derived CDR1 and CDR2 are MDHEN and SYDVKM. The CDR3 has 13 amino acids. V shed 8 bases and J 3 bases; nucleotides not matched to a gene: 5. Written as DNA, the CDR3 is TGTGCCAGCGCCGGACAGGGAGAAGAGACCCAGTACTTC. Translation: CASAGQGEETQYF.

The rearrangement links TRBV24-1 to TRBJ2-5; TRBD2 agrees at 12 bases. Looked up from germline, CDR1 is KGHDR and CDR2 is SFDVKD. Losses at the gene ends were 7 bases for V and 5 bases for J; bases not matched to a gene: 16. CDR3 length: 18 amino acids. CDR3 DNA: TGTGCCACCAGCCCCAGGACTAGCGGGACTCGCAATGTGGAGACCCAGTACTTC. Its protein is CATSPRTSGTRNVETQYF.

This clonotype was observed many times. The gene calls are TRBV28 and TRBJ1-5, with a weak D call TRBD1 (6 bases). Trimming pared 3 bases from V and 0 bases from J, leaving 9 bases between. Germline lookup yields CDR1 MDHEN and CDR2 SYDVKM. CDR3 size: 15 residues. CDR3 residues: CASSFGGGSNQPQHF. Written as DNA, the CDR3 is TGTGCCAGCAGTTTCGGGGGCGGTAGCAATCAGCCCCAGCATTTT. Full variable domain (remainder filled in from reference TRBV28 and TRBJ1-5): DVKVTQSSRYLVKRTGEKVFLECVQDMDHENMFWYRQDPGLGLRLIYFSYDVKMKEKGDIPEGYSVSREKKERFSLILESASTNQTSMYLCASSFGGGSNQPQHFGDGTRLSIL.

The rearrangement links TRBV29-1 to TRBJ1-1, with D uncertain. With 8 bases removed from V and 3 bases from J, the gap between germline ends came to 7 bases. The CDR3 consists of 10 residues. CDR1 and CDR2 (germline): SQVTM, ANQGSEA. The CDR3 here is CSLGDTEAFF. Written as DNA, the CDR3 is TGCAGCCTGGGAGACACTGAAGCTTTCTTT.